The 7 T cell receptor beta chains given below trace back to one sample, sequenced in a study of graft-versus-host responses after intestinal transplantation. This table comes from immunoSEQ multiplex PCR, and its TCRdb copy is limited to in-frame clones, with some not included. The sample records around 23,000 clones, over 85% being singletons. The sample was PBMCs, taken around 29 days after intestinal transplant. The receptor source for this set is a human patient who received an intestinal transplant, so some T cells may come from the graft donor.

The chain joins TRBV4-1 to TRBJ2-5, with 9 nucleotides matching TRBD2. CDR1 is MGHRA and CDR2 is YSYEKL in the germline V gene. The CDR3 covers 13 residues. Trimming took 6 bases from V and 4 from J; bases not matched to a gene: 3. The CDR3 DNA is TGCGCCAGCAGTAGAGCGGGAGGAGAGACCCAGTACTTC. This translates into CASSRAGGETQYF.

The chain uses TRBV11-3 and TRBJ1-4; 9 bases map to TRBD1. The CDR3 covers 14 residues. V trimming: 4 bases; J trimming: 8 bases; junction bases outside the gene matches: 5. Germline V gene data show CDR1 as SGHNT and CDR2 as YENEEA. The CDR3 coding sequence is TGTGCCAGCAGCTCGGGACAGGGTAGCGAAAAACTGTTTTTT. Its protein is CASSSGQGSEKLFF.

Written as DNA, the CDR3 is TGTGCCAGCAGCCCATGGACTAGCATCGGCGATGAGCAGTTCTTC. It codes for CASSPWTSIGDEQFF. This chain connects TRBV7-9 to TRBJ2-1; 8 bases are shared with TRBD2. The germline V gene encodes CDR1 SEHNR and CDR2 FQNEAQ (reference sequence). CDR3 length: 15 residues. V lost 5 bases to trimming and J lost 8 bases; unmatched junction nucleotides: 11.

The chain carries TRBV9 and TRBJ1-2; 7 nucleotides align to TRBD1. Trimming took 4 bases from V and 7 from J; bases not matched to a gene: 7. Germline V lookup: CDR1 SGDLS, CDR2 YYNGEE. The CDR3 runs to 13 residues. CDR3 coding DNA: TGTGCCAGCAGCCCCAGGACAGGACGTGGCTACACCTTC. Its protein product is CASSPRTGRGYTF. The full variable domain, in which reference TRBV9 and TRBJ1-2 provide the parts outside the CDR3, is DSGVTQTPKHLITATGQRVTLRCSPRSGDLSVYWYQQSLDQGLQFLIQYYNGEERAKGNILERFSAQQFPDLHSELNLSSLELGDSALYFCASSPRTGRGYTFGSGTRLTVV.

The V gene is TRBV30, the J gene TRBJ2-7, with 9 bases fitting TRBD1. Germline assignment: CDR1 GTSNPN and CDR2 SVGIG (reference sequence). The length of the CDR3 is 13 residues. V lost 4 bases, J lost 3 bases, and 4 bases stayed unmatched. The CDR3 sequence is CAWTGTGFYEQYF. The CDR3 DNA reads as TGTGCCTGGACCGGGACAGGGTTCTACGAGCAGTACTTC.

The CDR3 region has the DNA TGTGCCAGCAGTTCACCACAGGGGGCGCCGTACGAGCAGTACTTC. It encodes CASSSPQGAPYEQYF. J is TRBJ2-7 and V is TRBV6-6; 9 nucleotides align to TRBD1. Looked up from germline, CDR1 is MNHNY and CDR2 is SVGAGI (reference sequence). The CDR3 is 15 amino acids. J was trimmed by 4 bases and V by 4 bases; bases with no gene match: 8.

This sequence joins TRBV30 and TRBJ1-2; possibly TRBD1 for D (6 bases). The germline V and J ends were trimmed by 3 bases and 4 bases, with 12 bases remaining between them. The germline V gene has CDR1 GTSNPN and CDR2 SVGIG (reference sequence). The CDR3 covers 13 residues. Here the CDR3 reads CAWRGQSIYGYTF. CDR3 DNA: TGTGCCTGGAGAGGACAGTCAATCTATGGCTACACCTTC.